This T cell receptor beta chain was sequenced in a study of blood T cell repertoires in COVID-19. For the study at large: From the United States, Italy and Spain came samples of acute and convalescent COVID-19. In each case, the material was cDNA or gDNA derived from T cells, B-cell-depleted T cells, or PBMCs.

Study processing details: Reference gene primer amplification gave nucleated cell count estimates. Clones were sequenced by immunoSEQ multiplex PCR, and TCRdb holds only the in-frame ones, with some missing. From that table come the V and J calls and clone size; the DNA was used to work out D and trimming. The sample shows 200,000 to 250,000 clones, 83% of them seen only once. There are 15 residues in the CDR3. CDR1 and CDR2 from the germline V gene are ENHRY and SYGVKD. J lost 3 bases, V lost 3 bases, and 3 bases had no gene match. This sequence was found in a human donor in a cohort sampled during active COVID-19. The chain employs TRBV10-3 and TRBJ2-3; 10 nucleotides match TRBD2. The sample was peripheral blood. This CDR3 is CAISDPSGGTDTQYF. The CDR3 DNA sequence: TGTGCCATCAGTGACCCTAGCGGGGGAACAGATACGCAGTATTTT.